The entry below gives a single TCR beta chain sequence along with its context. What antigen it recognizes has not been identified. The read terminates 3 residues before the CDR3 end, so the remaining end is supplied by the germline J gene. Every participant had a single incident cervical HPV16 infection, and women with prevalent HPV16 infections were excluded. Cervical HPV DNA was detected by MY09/MY11 PCR and genotyped by dot-blot hybridization. About 14 mL of heparinized blood were centrifuged, and the buffy coat was split into aliquots, frozen at -30 degrees C, and then kept at -80 degrees C. Genomic DNA was extracted from buffy coat specimens using QIAGEN kits. This entry comes from a study of T cells in women clearing cervical HPV infection (dated by TCRdb to 2017 to 2018). In the study overall: Cases were about 25 women with histologically confirmed HPV16-related CIN3 or worse, including a couple of invasive cancers. Controls were around 23 women whose single incident HPV16 infection cleared within 12 months without precancer or cancer developing. Blood from cases was drawn at the visit where the lesion was first identified, while blood from controls was drawn once the infection was no longer detected. For cases, a median interval of 149 days, with an interquartile range of about 80 to 200 days, was observed between lesion detection and blood sampling. Since HLA typing was available for only a few women, HLA type could not be ruled out as a confounder. Nested within Costa Rica's Guanacaste HPV Natural History Study, an exploratory proof-of-principle case-control study compared TCR repertoires across cervical HPV16 outcomes. Cases and controls were matched on age within five years and on year of sample collection. Cases had a median age of 34 years and controls had a median age of about 41, with no significant differences in baseline characteristics. In the parent cohort, roughly 10,000 women aged 18 or older were enrolled in Guanacaste, Costa Rica, during about 1993 to 1994 and were followed for seven years. Five blinded duplicates per group were added as quality controls, so that 60 or so samples were obtained: about 50 participants and 10 replicates. The research as a whole found: TRBV6-7 relative abundance was lower in cases than in controls (around 0.11% versus 0.15%; Bonferroni P = 0.0008). The cross-sectional design could not show whether associations preceded infection or resulted from it; effector/memory subsets and HPV-specific T cells were not isolated. Because T-cell numbers per sample were unknown, differences in richness could reflect varying T-cell content rather than repertoire biology. TCR repertoire richness was significantly higher in CIN3+ cases than in controls across sequencing depths, while evenness did not differ. By combining richness with V gene abundances, random forest classifiers separated cases from controls with an estimated AUC of 0.83.

The CDR3 numbers 13 residues from cysteine through phenylalanine. The CDR3 was read in part: 30 bases, with the frame set at base 1. V drops 3 bases and J drops 1 base, leaving 6 bases in between. The germline V gene (reference sequence) sets CDR1 to LNHDA and CDR2 to SQIVND. The immunoSEQ assay used multiplex PCR to amplify TCR beta CDR3 regions from an average of approximately 1,100 ng of genomic DNA per sample. To correct primer bias, the assay used a complete synthetic TCR repertoire to set an amplification baseline. The amplicons were sequenced using the Illumina platform. In the source study's methods: Sequences were error-corrected by clustering with frequency ratios and a modified nearest-neighbor algorithm, then analyzed in the immunoSEQ Analyzer with IMGT gene definitions. TCR richness and evenness were averaged over 20 rarefaction repeats at each rarefaction depth, excluding samples with fewer sequences than the depth. Wilcoxon rank sum tests with FDR correction were used to compare V, D and J gene relative abundances between the groups. Blinded duplicates gave an intraclass correlation of over 90% for TCR richness and an average of around 83% across around 70 gene segments. TCRdb carries this immuneACCESS record with in-frame sequences only. Its versions omit some clonotypes, under half of them owing to an unresolved V gene in the studies checked, with the rest unexplained. That table furnishes V, J and clone size, whereas the DNA furnished D and trimming. For this sample, the table gives roughly 13,000 clones. Around 10% of the sample lies in the top ten.

This receptor was obtained from a woman between 18 and 70 years old with a cervical HPV16 infection that either progressed to CIN3+ or cleared (not recorded which). The sequenced sample consisted of blood buffy coat. The receptor chain draws on TRBV19 and TRBJ1-1; no D gene call is confident. The CDR3 region: CASSIGENTEAFF. CDR3 DNA, as far as it was read: TGTGCCAGTAGTATCGGGGAGAACACTGAA.